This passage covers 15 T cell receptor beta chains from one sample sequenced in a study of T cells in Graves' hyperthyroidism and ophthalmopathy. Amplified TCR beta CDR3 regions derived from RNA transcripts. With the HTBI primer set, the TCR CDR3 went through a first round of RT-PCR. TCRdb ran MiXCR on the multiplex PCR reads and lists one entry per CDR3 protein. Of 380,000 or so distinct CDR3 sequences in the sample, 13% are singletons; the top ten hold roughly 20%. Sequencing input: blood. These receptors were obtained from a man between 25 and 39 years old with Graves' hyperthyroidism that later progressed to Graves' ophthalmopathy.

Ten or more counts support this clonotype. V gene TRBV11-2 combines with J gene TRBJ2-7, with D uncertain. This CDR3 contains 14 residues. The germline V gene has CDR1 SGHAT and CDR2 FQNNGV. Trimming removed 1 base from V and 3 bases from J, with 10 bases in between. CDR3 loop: CASSLGTSVYEQYF. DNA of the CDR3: TGTGCCAGCAGCTTAGGTACCTCCGTCTACGAGCAGTACTTC.

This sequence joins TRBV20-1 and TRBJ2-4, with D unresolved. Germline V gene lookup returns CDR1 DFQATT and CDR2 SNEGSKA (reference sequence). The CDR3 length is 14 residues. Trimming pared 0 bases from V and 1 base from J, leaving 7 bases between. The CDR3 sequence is CSARETLAKNIQYF. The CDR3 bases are TGCAGTGCTAGAGAGACCCTGGCCAAAAACATTCAGTACTTC.

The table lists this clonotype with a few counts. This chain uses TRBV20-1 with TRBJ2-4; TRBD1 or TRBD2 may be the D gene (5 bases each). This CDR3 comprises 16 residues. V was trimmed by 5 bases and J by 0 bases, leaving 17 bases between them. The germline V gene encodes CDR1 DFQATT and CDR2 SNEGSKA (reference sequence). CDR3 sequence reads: CSAVNFRDLAKNIQYF. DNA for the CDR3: TGCAGTGCTGTAAATTTCAGGGACCTAGCCAAAAACATTCAGTACTTC.

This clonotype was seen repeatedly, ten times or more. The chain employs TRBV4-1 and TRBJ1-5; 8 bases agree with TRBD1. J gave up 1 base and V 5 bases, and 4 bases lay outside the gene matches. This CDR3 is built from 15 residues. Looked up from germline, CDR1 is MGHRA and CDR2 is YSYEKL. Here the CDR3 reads CASSYNRGSNQPQHF. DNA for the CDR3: TGCGCCAGCAGCTATAACAGGGGGAGCAATCAGCCCCAGCATTTT.

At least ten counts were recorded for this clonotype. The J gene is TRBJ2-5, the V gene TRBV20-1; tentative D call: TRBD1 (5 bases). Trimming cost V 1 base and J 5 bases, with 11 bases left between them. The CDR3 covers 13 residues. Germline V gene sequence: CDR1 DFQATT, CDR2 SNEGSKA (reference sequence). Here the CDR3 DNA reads TGCAGTGCTAGAGCCAGGGTCTTCGAGACCCAGTACTTC. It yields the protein CSARARVFETQYF.

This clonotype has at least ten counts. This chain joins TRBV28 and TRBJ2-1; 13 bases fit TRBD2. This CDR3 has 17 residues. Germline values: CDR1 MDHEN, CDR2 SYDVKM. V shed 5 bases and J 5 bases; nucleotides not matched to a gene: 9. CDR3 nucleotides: TGTGCCAGCAGTCCGCATTTAGGGACTAGCGGGGACAATGAGCAGTTCTTC. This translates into CASSPHLGTSGDNEQFF.

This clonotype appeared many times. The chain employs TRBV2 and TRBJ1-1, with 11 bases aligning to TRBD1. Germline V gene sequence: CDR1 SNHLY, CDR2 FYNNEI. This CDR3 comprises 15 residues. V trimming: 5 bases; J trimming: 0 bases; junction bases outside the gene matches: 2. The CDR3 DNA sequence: TGTGCCAGCAGTCGGACAGGGGGCCTGAACACTGAAGCTTTCTTT. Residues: CASSRTGGLNTEAFF.

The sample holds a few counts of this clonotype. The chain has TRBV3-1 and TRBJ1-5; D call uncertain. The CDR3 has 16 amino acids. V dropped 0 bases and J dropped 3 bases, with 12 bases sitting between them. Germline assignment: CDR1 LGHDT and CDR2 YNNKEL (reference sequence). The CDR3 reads CASSQEYGQHNQPQHF. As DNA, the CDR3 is TGTGCCAGCAGCCAAGAATACGGGCAGCACAATCAGCCCCAGCATTTT.

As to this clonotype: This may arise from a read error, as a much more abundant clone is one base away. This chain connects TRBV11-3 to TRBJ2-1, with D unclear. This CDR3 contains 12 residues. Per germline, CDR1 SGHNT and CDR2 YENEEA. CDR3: CASSRTTSERFF. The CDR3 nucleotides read TGTGCCAGCAGTCGGACGACCTCTGAGCGGTTCTTC.

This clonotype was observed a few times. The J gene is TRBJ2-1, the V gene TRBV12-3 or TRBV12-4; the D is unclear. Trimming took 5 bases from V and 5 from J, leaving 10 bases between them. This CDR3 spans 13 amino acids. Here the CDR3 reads CASSPIGDNEQFF. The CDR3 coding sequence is TGTGCCAGCAGTCCGATCGGCGACAATGAGCAGTTCTTC.

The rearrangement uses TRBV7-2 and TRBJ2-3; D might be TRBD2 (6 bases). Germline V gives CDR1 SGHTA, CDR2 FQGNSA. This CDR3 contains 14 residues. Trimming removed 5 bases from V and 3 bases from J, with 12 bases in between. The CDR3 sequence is CASSPLLATDTQYF. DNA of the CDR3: TGTGCCAGCAGCCCTTTACTAGCAACAGATACGCAGTATTTT.

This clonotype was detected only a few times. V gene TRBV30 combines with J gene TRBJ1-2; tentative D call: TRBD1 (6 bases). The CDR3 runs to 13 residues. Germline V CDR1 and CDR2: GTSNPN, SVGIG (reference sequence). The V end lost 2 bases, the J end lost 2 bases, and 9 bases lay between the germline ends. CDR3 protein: CAWSTGWNYGYTF. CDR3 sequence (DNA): TGTGCCTGGAGTACAGGGTGGAACTATGGCTACACCTTC.

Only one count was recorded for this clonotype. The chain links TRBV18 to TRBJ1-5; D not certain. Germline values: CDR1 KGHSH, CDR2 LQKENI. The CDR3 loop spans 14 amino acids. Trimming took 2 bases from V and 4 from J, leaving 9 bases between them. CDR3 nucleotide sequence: TGTGCCAGCTCACCAGAGGCAGTAAATCAGCCCCAGCATTTT. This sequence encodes CASSPEAVNQPQHF. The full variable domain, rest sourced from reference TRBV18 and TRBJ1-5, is NAGVMQNPRHLVRRRGQEARLRCSPMKGHSHVYWYRQLPEEGLKFMVYLQKENIIDESGMPKERFSAEFPKEGPSILRIQQVVRGDSAAYFCASSPEAVNQPQHFGDGTRLSIL.

The CDR3 DNA reads TGCGCCAGCAGCCAAGGTCAACAGGGAAGAGAAAAACTGTTTTTT. It yields the protein CASSQGQQGREKLFF. The J gene is TRBJ1-4, the V gene TRBV4-1; D possibly corresponds to TRBD1 (6 bases). Deletions cut 1 base from V and 8 bases from J, with 14 bases between. CDR1 is MGHRA, CDR2 YSYEKL, per germline. The CDR3 contains 15 residues.

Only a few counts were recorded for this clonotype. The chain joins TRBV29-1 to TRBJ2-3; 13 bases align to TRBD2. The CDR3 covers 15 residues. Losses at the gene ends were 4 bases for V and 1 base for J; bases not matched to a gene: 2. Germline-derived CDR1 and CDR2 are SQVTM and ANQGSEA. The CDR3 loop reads CSVAGTSGGTDTQYF. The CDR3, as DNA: TGCAGCGTTGCGGGGACTAGCGGGGGCACAGATACGCAGTATTTT.